The clone carrying this TCR beta chain was detected a few times. What it recognizes is unknown. Sequencing of DNA taken from cultured CD4+ T cells relied on the Oncomine TCR Beta short-read assay. TCRdb ran MiXCR on the PCR reads and lists one entry per CDR3 protein. The sample lists approximately 25,000 distinct CDR3 sequences; less than 35% were seen once. Time point: late sampling 161 to 241 days after vaccination in a few convalescent patients. Treatment reported: approximately 9-day PBMC culture with coronavirus spike peptide pools or control peptides (ViraFEST assay). Each well received fewer than 2.5 million PBMCs, cultured with roughly 9.6 IU/ml IL-2 and 8 to 10 ug/ml peptide pools. Trimming removed 6 bases at V and 5 bases at J, with 10 bases between. Looked up from germline, CDR1 is DFQATT and CDR2 is SNEGSKA (reference sequence). The CDR3 sequence is 11 residues long. This sample is drawn from a study of vaccination and CD4 T cells after COVID-19. Overall study: Timing of post-vaccine sample collection was a median about 70 days after dose two, with a range of 14 to 241. The stimulus for the cells was overlapping spike peptides derived from SARS-CoV-2, HCoV-NL63, HCoV-OC43 and HCoV-229E.

General study points: Within the convalescent patients, a median approximately 87% of the SARS-CoV-2-reactive clones were ones that appeared only post-vaccination.

The TCR was taken from a human donor who had recovered from COVID-19. The sample consisted of CD4+ T cells from blood, cultured in vitro, taken about 7 months after SARS-CoV-2 vaccination. This rearrangement joins TRBV20-1 to TRBJ1-2; tentatively, D is TRBD1 (5 bases). CDR3 loop: CSATGGYGYTF. The CDR3 region has the DNA TGCAGTGCCACGGGGGGGTATGGCTACACCTTC.